Following are 25 T cell receptor beta chains from one sample sequenced in a study of early stage breast cancer tumors. TCRdb's copy holds only in-frame clones and misses some; the assay was immunoSEQ multiplex PCR. Of some 41,000 clones listed, around 70% are singletons. Sequenced input: blood. These TCRs come from a person aged 45-65 years with breast cancer.

This rearrangement joins TRBV7-3 to TRBJ2-1; D perhaps matches TRBD1 (6 bases). This CDR3 has 16 amino acids. Trimming shortened V by 1 base and J by 6 bases, and 16 bases separated the two germline ends. Germline V gene lookup returns CDR1 SGHTA and CDR2 FQGTGA. The CDR3 sequence: CASSLSVRGPINEQFF. CDR3 nucleotide sequence: TGTGCCAGCAGCTTAAGCGTCAGGGGACCCATCAATGAGCAGTTCTTC.

The V and J genes are TRBV7-9 and TRBJ2-7; TRBD1 might be the D (6 bases). V gave up 1 base and J gave up 1 base, with 14 bases separating them. Germline V gives CDR1 SEHNR, CDR2 FQNEAQ (reference sequence). The CDR3 sequence is 16 residues long. This chain's CDR3 is CASSLGGGQKSYEQYF. In DNA form, the CDR3 reads TGTGCCAGCAGCTTAGGAGGCGGACAGAAATCCTACGAGCAGTACTTC.

In DNA, the CDR3 is TGTGCCAGCAGTTACCGGCCACCGGGAGTGGCCGGGGAGCTGTTTTTT. As protein: CASSYRPPGVAGELFF. The rearrangement joins TRBV6-6 to TRBJ2-2; tentatively, D is TRBD2 (6 bases). This CDR3 comprises 16 residues. V shed 2 bases and J shed 6 bases, with 16 bases lying between them. The germline V gene has CDR1 MNHNY and CDR2 SVGAGI (reference sequence).

The chain carries TRBV18 and TRBJ2-3; D is possibly TRBD2 (7 bases). In germline, CDR1 is KGHSH, CDR2 LQKENI. V lost 0 bases and J lost 13, with 17 bases in between. The CDR3 consists of 14 residues. The CDR3 DNA is TGTGCCAGCTCACCACCGAGGGGGGGGAGGGCCAAGTATTTT. This sequence encodes CASSPPRGGRAKYF.

The J gene is TRBJ1-6, the V gene TRBV7-2, with D possibly matching TRBD1 (5 bases). Germline V CDR1 and CDR2: SGHTA, FQGNSA. The CDR3 extends over 15 amino acids. V dropped 5 bases and J dropped 10 bases, with 18 bases sitting between them. This chain's CDR3 is CASSENQGRNSPLHF. As DNA, the CDR3 is TGTGCCAGCAGCGAGAATCAGGGCAGGAACTCACCCCTCCACTTT.

This clone is a singleton in its sample. The V and J genes are TRBV11-2 and TRBJ2-5; TRBD2 might be the D (5 bases). CDR3 size: 15 residues. Germline-derived CDR1 and CDR2 are SGHAT and FQNNGV. Deletions cut 4 bases from V and 2 bases from J, with 14 bases between. This chain's CDR3 is CASSWLGDRQETQYF. DNA for the CDR3: TGTGCCAGCAGCTGGCTGGGAGATCGACAAGAGACCCAGTACTTC.

The chain employs TRBV19 and TRBJ1-1; D may be TRBD1 (5 bases). In germline, CDR1 is LNHDA, CDR2 SQIVND (reference sequence). This CDR3 is built from 11 residues. V was clipped by 6 bases and J by 7 bases, with 9 bases between them. The CDR3 DNA reads as TGTGCCAGTAGATGGGGCGGTGAAGCTTTCTTT. Translation: CASRWGGEAFF.

The genes are TRBV6-5 and TRBJ2-1, with 10 bases fitting TRBD2. The V gene end was trimmed by 5 bases and the J gene end by 7 bases; junction bases not matched to a gene: 8. The V gene's germline CDR1 is MNHEY and CDR2 SVGAGI. The CDR3 extends over 15 amino acids. The CDR3 bases are TGTGCCAGCAGTACCGGGACTAGCGAATTTAATGAGCAGTTCTTC. Its translation: CASSTGTSEFNEQFF.

This chain joins TRBV5-1 and TRBJ2-1, with TRBD1 matching 10 bases. This CDR3 has 18 residues. Germline CDR1 reads SGHRS; CDR2 reads YFSETQ. Trimming cost V 1 base and J 4 bases; bases outside gene matches: 11. DNA of the CDR3: TGCGCCAGCAGCTTGAAGGATCAACCGGGACAGGGGTACAATGAGCAGTTCTTC. Translated: CASSLKDQPGQGYNEQFF.

The rearrangement joins TRBV7-9 to TRBJ2-2, with D hard to call. Germline values: CDR1 SEHNR, CDR2 FQNEAQ (reference sequence). The CDR3 runs to 12 residues. The ends were cut back, 8 bases at V and 8 bases at J, with 12 bases in the middle. The CDR3 coding sequence is TGTGCCAGCGCCCCCCAGTTTGGGGAGCTGTTTTTT. This encodes CASAPQFGELFF. The whole variable domain, filled in from reference TRBV7-9 and TRBJ2-2, reads DTGVSQNPRHKITKRGQNVTFRCDPISEHNRLYWYRQTLGQGPEFLTYFQNEAQLEKSRLLSDRFSAERPKGSFSTLEIQRTEQGDSAMYLCASAPQFGELFFGEGSRLTVL.

The V call is TRBV2, the J call TRBJ2-5, with 9 bases that match TRBD1. Per the germline V gene, CDR1 is SNHLY and CDR2 is FYNNEI. This CDR3 is built from 14 residues. The J segment lost 1 base and the V segment lost 7 bases, leaving 4 bases of the junction unmatched. Here the CDR3 reads CASNRQGVQETQYF. DNA for the CDR3: TGTGCCAGCAATCGACAGGGGGTCCAAGAGACCCAGTACTTC.

The chain has TRBV19 and TRBJ2-1; D is perhaps TRBD2 (5 bases). The V gene lost 10 bases and the J gene lost 7 bases, with 23 bases spanning the gap. CDR3 size: 15 residues. The germline V gene has CDR1 LNHDA and CDR2 SQIVND (reference sequence). The CDR3 nucleotides read TGTGCCACCCAGTACGGGTGGCCTCGGGGTAATGAGCAGTTCTTC. Protein sequence: CATQYGWPRGNEQFF.

This clone turned up a few times. The rearrangement joins TRBV11-2 to TRBJ1-6; D is undetermined. Trimming removed 4 bases from V and 10 bases from J, with 8 bases in between. The CDR3 length is 12 residues. The germline gives CDR1 SGHAT, CDR2 FQNNGV. The CDR3 here is CASSSLSSPLHF. CDR3 in DNA: TGTGCCAGCAGCTCCCTAAGCTCACCCCTCCACTTT. The whole variable domain, remainder taken from reference TRBV11-2 and TRBJ1-6, is EAGVAQSPRYKIIEKRQSVAFWCNPISGHATLYWYQQILGQGPKLLIQFQNNGVVDDSQLPKDRFSAERLKGVDSTLKIQPAKLEDSAVYLCASSSLSSPLHFGNGTRLTVT.

The chain recombines TRBV7-8 with TRBJ2-1, with 14 bases lining up with TRBD2. Germline V gives CDR1 SGHVS, CDR2 FQNEAQ. After removal of 5 bases from V and 7 bases from J, the junction contained 7 bases not matched to a gene. The CDR3 is 16 amino acids. CDR3 DNA sequence: TGTGCCAGCAGCGTCGGGACTAGCGGGAGAATGAATGAGCAGTTCTTC. The encoded protein is CASSVGTSGRMNEQFF.

V usage is TRBV5-1 and J usage is TRBJ1-1; TRBD1 is a possible D gene (6 bases). Trimming took off 0 bases at V and 1 base at J, with 13 bases between the two ends. Per the germline V gene, CDR1 is SGHRS and CDR2 is YFSETQ. The CDR3 has 16 amino acids. The CDR3 loop reads CASSLVGQQGNTEAFF. CDR3 bases: TGCGCCAGCAGCTTGGTGGGACAACAAGGGAACACTGAAGCTTTCTTT.

The chain recombines TRBV13 with TRBJ2-7; a weak D match, TRBD1 (6 bases). Germline CDR1 reads PRHDT; CDR2 reads FYEKMQ (reference sequence). V was pared by 0 bases and J by 7 bases, with 10 bases between. CDR3 length equals 13 residues. CDR3 nucleotide sequence: TGTGCCAGCAGCTTAGGACAGGGTGTAGAGCAGTACGTC. Its translation: CASSLGQGVEQYV.

The chain combines TRBV7-8 with TRBJ2-5, with 7 bases that match TRBD2. This CDR3 contains 12 residues. Germline CDR1 SGHVS, CDR2 FQNEAQ. V trimming: 8 bases; J trimming: 2 bases; junction bases outside the gene matches: 2. The CDR3 DNA follows: TGTGCCAGCGGCGGGAGTCAAGAGACCCAGTACTTC. Its protein is CASGGSQETQYF.

The rearrangement links TRBV6-1 to TRBJ2-1; no firm D call. The CDR3 consists of 15 residues. CDR1 MNHNS and CDR2 SASEGT come from the germline V gene. Trimming shortened V by 2 bases and J by 0 bases, and 8 bases separated the two germline ends. The CDR3 DNA reads as TGTGCCAGCAGTGAATCGGCTAGCTCCTACAATGAGCAGTTCTTC. Protein sequence: CASSESASSYNEQFF.

The rearrangement links TRBV5-1 to TRBJ1-3; TRBD1 aligns across 7 bases. The CDR3 length is 16 residues. The germline gives CDR1 SGHRS, CDR2 YFSETQ. Trimming removed 3 bases from V and 0 bases from J; junction bases left unmatched: 6. The CDR3 DNA is TGCGCCAGCAGCTCCTTGACAGGGACCTCTGGAAACACCATATATTTT. Translating it yields CASSSLTGTSGNTIYF.

This clone came up once. This sequence joins TRBV10-2 and TRBJ2-5, with unresolved D. CDR3 length: 14 residues. Trimming removed 8 bases at V and 2 bases at J, with 15 bases between. Germline loops: CDR1 WSHSY, CDR2 SAAADI. CDR3 nucleotide sequence: TGCGCCAGCGCCAGGCCGACCTATCAAGAGACCCAGTACTTC. As protein: CASARPTYQETQYF.

This chain connects TRBV13 to TRBJ2-2; tentatively, D is TRBD2 (6 bases). The CDR3 covers 17 residues. The germline V and J ends were trimmed by 5 bases and 5 bases, with 21 bases remaining between them. Germline V gene sequence: CDR1 PRHDT, CDR2 FYEKMQ (reference sequence). CDR3 loop: CASSDRRRRGGTGELFF. As DNA, the CDR3 is TGTGCCAGCAGCGACCGGCGGCGGCGGGGAGGAACCGGGGAGCTGTTTTTT.

This clone was observed once. V usage is TRBV6-5 and J usage is TRBJ2-2; 7 bases map to TRBD2. CDR1 is MNHEY and CDR2 is SVGAGI in the germline V gene. The CDR3 is 13 amino acids. J was trimmed by 7 bases and V by 6 bases; bases with no gene match: 5. The CDR3 nucleotides read TGTGCCAGCAGGGAGCGGGGCATCGGGGAGCTGTTTTTT. Translating it yields CASRERGIGELFF.

This chain connects TRBV18 to TRBJ1-1, with D uncertain. CDR3 length: 13 amino acids. Trimming shortened V by 7 bases and J by 7 bases, and 16 bases separated the two germline ends. Per germline, CDR1 KGHSH and CDR2 LQKENI. CDR3 nucleotide sequence: TGTGCCAGCTTATCCATGGGCAACGGTGAAGCTTTCTTT. Translated, it gives CASLSMGNGEAFF.

The V and J genes are TRBV2 and TRBJ2-5; a weak D match, TRBD1 (6 bases). The CDR3 extends over 15 amino acids. Between the trimmed V and J ends, which lost 6 bases and 4 bases, there was a span of 18 bases. Germline V lookup: CDR1 SNHLY, CDR2 FYNNEI. The CDR3 here is CASRRDSKGGETQYF. Here the CDR3 DNA reads TGTGCCAGCAGGAGAGATTCGAAAGGGGGAGAGACCCAGTACTTC.

J is TRBJ1-1 and V is TRBV5-1; 10 positions match TRBD1. The CDR3 has 15 residues. The J segment lost 1 base and the V segment lost 2 bases, leaving 2 bases of the junction unmatched. Germline CDR1 and CDR2: SGHRS and YFSETQ. CDR3 coding DNA: TGCGCCAGCAGCTTACGGACAGGGGGGAACACTGAAGCTTTCTTT. It is translated as CASSLRTGGNTEAFF.